This T cell receptor beta chain came from a study of blood T cell repertoires in COVID-19. Overall study: COVID-19 samples from acute and convalescent phases originated in the United States, Italy and Spain. The analysed material was cDNA or gDNA that came from T cells, B-cell-depleted T cells, or PBMCs.

Produced via immunoSEQ multiplex PCR; TCRdb's table is partial and in-frame only. The table includes hundreds of thousands of clones, around 89% detected once. The source is a young woman with acute or convalescent COVID-19. Sequencing used peripheral blood.

The CDR3 DNA sequence: TGTGCCAGCAGCGTAGCTAACGGGAACTCTGGAAACACCATATATTTT. It translates to CASSVANGNSGNTIYF. This rearrangement joins TRBV9 to TRBJ1-3; D uncertain. There are 16 residues in the CDR3. Deletions cut 0 bases from V and 0 bases from J, with 10 bases between. CDR1 is SGDLS, CDR2 YYNGEE, per germline.